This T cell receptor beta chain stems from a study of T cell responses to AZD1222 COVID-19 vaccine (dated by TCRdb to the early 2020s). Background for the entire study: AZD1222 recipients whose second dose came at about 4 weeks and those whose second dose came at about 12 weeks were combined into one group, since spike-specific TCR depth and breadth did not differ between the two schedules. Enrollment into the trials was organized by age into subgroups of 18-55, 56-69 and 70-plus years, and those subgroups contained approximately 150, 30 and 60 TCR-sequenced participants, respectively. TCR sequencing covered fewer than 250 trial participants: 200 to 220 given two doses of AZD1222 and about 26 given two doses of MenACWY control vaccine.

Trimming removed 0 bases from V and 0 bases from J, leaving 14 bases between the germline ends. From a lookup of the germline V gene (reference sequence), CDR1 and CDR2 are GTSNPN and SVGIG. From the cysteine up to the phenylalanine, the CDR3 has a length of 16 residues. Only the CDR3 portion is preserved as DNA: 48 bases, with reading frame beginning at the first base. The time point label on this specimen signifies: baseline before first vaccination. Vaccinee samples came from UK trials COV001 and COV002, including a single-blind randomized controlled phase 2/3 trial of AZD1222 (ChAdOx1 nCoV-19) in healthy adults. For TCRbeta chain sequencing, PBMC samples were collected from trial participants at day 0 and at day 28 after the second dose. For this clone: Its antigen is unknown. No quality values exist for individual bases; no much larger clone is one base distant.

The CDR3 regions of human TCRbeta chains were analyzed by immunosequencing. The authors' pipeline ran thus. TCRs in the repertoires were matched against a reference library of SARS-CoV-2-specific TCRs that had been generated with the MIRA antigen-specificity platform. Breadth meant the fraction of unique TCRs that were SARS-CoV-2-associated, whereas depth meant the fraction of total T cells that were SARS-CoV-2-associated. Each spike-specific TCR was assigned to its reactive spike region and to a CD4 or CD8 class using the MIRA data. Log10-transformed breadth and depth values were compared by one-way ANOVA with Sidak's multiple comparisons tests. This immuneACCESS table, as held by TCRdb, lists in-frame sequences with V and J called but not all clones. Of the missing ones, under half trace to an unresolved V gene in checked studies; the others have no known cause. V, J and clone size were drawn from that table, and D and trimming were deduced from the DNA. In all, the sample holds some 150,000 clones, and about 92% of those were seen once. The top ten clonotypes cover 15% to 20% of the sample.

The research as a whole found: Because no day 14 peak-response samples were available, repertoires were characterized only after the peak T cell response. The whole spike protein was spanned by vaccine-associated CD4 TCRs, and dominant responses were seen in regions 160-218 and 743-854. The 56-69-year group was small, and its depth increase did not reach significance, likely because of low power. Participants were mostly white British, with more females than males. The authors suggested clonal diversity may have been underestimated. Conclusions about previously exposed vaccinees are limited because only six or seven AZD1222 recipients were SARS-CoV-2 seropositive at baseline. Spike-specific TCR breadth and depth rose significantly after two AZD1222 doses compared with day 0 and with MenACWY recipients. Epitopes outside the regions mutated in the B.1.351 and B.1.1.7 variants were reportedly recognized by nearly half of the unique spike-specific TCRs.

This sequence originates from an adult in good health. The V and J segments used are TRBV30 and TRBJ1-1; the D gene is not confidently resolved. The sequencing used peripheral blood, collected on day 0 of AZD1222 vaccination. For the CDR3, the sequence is CAWSVYGRVVNTEAFF. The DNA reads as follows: TGTGCCTGGAGTGTATATGGCCGTGTGGTGAACACTGAAGCTTTCTTT.